The 2 T cell receptor beta chains below were found in one sample sequenced in a study of cytomegalovirus exposure and HLA in healthy donors. 13 Jbeta primers and 60 Vbeta primers were used for the PCR. This table comes from immunoSEQ multiplex PCR, and its TCRdb copy is limited to in-frame clones, with some not included. The sample records more than 95,000 clones, roughly 77% being singletons. The source material was PBMCs. These TCRs come from a man in his late teens or twenties in good health and CMV-seronegative.

This rearrangement joins TRBV9 to TRBJ1-2; 7 bases map to TRBD1. This CDR3 is built from 14 residues. Germline CDR1 and CDR2: SGDLS and YYNGEE. Trimming cost V 4 bases and J 6 bases; bases outside gene matches: 9. CDR3 sequence reads: CASSLTGSTDGYTF. DNA for the CDR3: TGTGCCAGCAGCTTGACAGGGAGTACCGATGGCTACACCTTC.

This rearrangement joins TRBV6-5 to TRBJ1-2, with 8 bases matching TRBD1. Germline assignment: CDR1 MNHEY and CDR2 SVGAGI. J was trimmed by 8 bases and V by 6 bases; bases with no gene match: 5. The CDR3 has 12 residues. The CDR3 protein is CASRRTGGGYTF. CDR3 bases: TGTGCCAGCAGAAGAACAGGGGGGGGCTACACCTTC.